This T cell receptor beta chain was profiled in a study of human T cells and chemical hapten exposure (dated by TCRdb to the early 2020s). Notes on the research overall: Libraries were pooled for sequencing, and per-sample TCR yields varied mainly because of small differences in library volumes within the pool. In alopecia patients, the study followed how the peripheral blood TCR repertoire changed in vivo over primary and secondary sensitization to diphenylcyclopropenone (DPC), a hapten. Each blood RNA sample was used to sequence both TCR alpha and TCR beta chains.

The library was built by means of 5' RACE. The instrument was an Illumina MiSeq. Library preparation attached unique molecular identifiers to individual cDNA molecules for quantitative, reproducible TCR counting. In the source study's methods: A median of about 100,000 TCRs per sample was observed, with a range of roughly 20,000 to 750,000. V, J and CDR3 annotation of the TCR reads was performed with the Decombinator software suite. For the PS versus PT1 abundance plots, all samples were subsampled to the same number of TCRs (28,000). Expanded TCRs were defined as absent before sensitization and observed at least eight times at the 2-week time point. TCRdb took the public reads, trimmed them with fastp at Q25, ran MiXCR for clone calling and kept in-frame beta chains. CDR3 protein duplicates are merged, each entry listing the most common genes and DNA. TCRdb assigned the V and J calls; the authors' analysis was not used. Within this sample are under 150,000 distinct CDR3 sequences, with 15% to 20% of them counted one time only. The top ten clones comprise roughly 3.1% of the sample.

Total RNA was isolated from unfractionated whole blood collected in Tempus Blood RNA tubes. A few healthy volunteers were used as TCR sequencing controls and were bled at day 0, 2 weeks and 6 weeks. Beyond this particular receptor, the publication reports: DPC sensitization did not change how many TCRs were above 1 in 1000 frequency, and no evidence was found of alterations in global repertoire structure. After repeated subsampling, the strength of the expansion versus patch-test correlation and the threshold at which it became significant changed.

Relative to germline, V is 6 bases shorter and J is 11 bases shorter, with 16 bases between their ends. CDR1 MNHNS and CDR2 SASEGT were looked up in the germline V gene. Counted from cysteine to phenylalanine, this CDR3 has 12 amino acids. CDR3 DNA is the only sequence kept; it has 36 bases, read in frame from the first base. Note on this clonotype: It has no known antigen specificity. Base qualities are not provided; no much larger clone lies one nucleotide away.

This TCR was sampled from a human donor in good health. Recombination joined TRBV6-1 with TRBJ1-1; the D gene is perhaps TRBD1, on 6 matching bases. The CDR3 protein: CASRAGGATAFF. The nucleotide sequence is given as TGTGCCAGCAGAGCGGGGGGGGCGACGGCTTTCTTT.